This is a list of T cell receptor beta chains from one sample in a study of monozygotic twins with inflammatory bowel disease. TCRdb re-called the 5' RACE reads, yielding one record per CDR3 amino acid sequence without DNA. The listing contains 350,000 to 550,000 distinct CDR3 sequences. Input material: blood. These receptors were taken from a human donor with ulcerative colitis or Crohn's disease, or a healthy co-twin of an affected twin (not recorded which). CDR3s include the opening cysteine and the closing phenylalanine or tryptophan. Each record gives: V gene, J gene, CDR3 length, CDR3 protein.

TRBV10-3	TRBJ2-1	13	CAIRTGGGNEQFF
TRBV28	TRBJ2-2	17	CASSDRVGLAHTGELFF
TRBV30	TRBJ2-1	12	CAWSFSYNEQFF
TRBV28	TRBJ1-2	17	CASSLEPDRIFLYGYTF
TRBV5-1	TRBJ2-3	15	CASSLAAGVGPAQYF
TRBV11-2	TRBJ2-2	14	CASSSRAGTGELFF
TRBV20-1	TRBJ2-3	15	CSARATSGGGDTQYF
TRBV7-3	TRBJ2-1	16	CASSPMRAGDYNEQFF
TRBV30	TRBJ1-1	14	CAWTQGLGNTEAFF
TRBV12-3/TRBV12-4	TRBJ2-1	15	CASSRTSRGYNEQFF
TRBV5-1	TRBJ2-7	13	CASSSGQNYEQYF
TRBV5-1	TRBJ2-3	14	CASSLTALTDTQYF
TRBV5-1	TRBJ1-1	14	CASRAGGPDTEAFF
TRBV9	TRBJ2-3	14	CASSEPARTDTQYF
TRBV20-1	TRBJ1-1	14	CSATSGRGGTEAFF
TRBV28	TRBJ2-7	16	CASSSTGGASSYEQYF
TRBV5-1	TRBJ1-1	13	CASSYNRDTEAFF
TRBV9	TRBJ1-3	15	CASSPGPTSGNTIYF
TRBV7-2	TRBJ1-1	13	CASSLAGDLEAFF
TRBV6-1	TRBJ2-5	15	CASSDSGGPTGTQYF
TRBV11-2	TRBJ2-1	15	CASSLRIDRDNEQFF
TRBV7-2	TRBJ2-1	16	CASGAVWGAPSWGQFF
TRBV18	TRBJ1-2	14	CASSPLQGRGGYTF
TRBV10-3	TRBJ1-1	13	CASKGQKNTEAFF
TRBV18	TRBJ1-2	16	CASSPYLGVRDYGYTF
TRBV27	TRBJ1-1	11	CASRRGGQAFF
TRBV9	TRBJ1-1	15	CASSSGQGALAEAFF
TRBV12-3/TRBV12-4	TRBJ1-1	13	CASSLGVVTEAFF
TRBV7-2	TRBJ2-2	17	CASSLHSGRGGAGELFF
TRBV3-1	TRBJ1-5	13	CASSQGRHQPQHF
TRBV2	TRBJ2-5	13	CASGINRKETQYF
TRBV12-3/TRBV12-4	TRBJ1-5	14	CASTTSGSNQPQHF
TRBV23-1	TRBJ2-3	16	CASSQSTGIFTDTQYF
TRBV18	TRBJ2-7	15	CASSPVGTSSYEQYF
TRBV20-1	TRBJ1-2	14	CSAPSGRGLDGYTF
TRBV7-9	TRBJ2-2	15	CASRPAGGSTGELFF
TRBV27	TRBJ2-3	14	CASREYPRSDTQYF
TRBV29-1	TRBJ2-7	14	CSALRGGSSNEQYF
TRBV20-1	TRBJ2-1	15	CSAPSDSYNTNEQFF
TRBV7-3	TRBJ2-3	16	CASSLTQGAGTDTQYF
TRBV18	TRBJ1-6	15	CASSPRAEGNSPLHF
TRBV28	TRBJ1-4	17	CASSSGTGGFLAEKLFF
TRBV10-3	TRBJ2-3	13	CAIRSGVPDTQYF
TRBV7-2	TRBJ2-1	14	CASSPRATYNEQFF
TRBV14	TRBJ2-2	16	CASSPWTGGITGELFF
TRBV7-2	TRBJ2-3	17	CASSLGRTSGFTDTQYF